This T cell receptor beta chain was recorded in a study of T cells in localized non-small cell lung cancer. Of note for this clone: Its antigen is not known.

V lost 4 bases to trimming and J lost 8 bases, with 13 bases between them. The CDR3 spans 12 residues. Looked up from germline, CDR1 is GTSNPN and CDR2 is SVGIG (reference sequence). Assay: immunoSEQ multiplex PCR; the TCRdb copy retains only in-frame clones and omits some. The sample holds 25,000 or so clones, approximately 90% seen once. The study, taken as a whole, reports: The appearance of a median approximately 55 of the top 100 tumor clones was seen in adjacent lung. An association was observed between higher blood T cell density and longer overall survival.

This receptor was identified in a man aged 40 to 69 with stage II lung adenocarcinoma. The sequencing here drew on PBMCs, taken before any cancer treatment. The chain couples TRBV30 to TRBJ2-3; D ambiguous. The CDR3 spells CAWNRQLGTQYF. The CDR3 DNA is TGTGCCTGGAACCGTCAACTTGGTACGCAGTATTTT.